These T cell receptor beta chains were read from a single sample in a study of T cells in tuberculosis. Libraries were prepared by immunoSEQ multiplex PCR; TCRdb keeps only in-frame clonotypes and omits some of them. The sample comprises tens of thousands of clones, 92% of which are singletons, and roughly 7.7% rests with the top ten. The sequenced sample was PBMCs. The receptors originated from a donor between 10 and 35 years old with latent tuberculosis or without tuberculosis infection. Some clones in this sample may be carry-over from other donors' samples. Both conserved end residues are part of each CDR3. A D gene is named only where the DNA matches it firmly.

TRBJ1-5 13 TRBV15 - CATSWSGGQPQHF TGTGCCACCAGCTGGTCGGGTGGACAGCCCCAGCATTTT
TRBJ1-4 16 TRBV18 - CASSPQGSPTNEKLFF TGTGCCAGCTCACCTCAAGGGAGCCCAACTAATGAAAAACTGTTTTTT
TRBJ1-5 14 TRBV5-1 - CASSLEGQGQPQHF TGCGCCAGCAGCTTGGAGGGGCAGGGTCAGCCCCAGCATTTT
TRBJ2-1 17 TRBV19 TRBD2 CASSNMRELPSYNEQFF TGTGCCAGTAGTAATATGCGGGAGTTACCCTCCTACAATGAGCAGTTCTTC
TRBJ1-1 16 TRBV6-1 - CASSEGAGMGNTEAFF TGTGCCAGCAGTGAAGGGGCAGGGATGGGGAACACTGAAGCTTTCTTT
TRBJ1-2 16 TRBV19 - CASSSLGRPGGYGYTF TGTGCCAGTAGTAGTCTAGGGCGGCCCGGAGGCTATGGCTACACCTTC
TRBJ2-7 15 TRBV28 - CASSYRDSPASEQYF TGTGCCAGCAGTTACCGGGACTCTCCGGCCTCCGAGCAGTACTTC
TRBJ1-6 15 TRBV2 TRBD1 CASTRDSNYNSPLHF TGTGCCAGCACACGGGACAGTAACTATAATTCACCCCTCCACTTT
TRBJ2-1 17 TRBV5-1 TRBD2 CASSLGVGGSSYNEQFF TGCGCCAGCAGCTTGGGGGTCGGGGGGAGCTCCTACAATGAGCAGTTCTTC
TRBJ2-1 14 TRBV11-2 TRBD1 CASSFGTGGREQFF TGTGCCAGCAGCTTCGGGACAGGGGGCCGTGAGCAGTTCTTC
TRBJ2-3 15 TRBV6-6 TRBD2 CASTDRGGVSDTQYF TGTGCCAGCACGGATCGCGGGGGGGTTTCGGATACGCAGTATTTT
TRBJ2-1 14 TRBV12-5 TRBD1 CASGLVPGGAEQFF TGTGCTAGTGGTTTGGTCCCAGGGGGCGCTGAGCAGTTCTTC
TRBJ1-1 12 TRBV5-1 - CASRRGDTEAFF TGCGCCAGCAGGCGGGGGGACACTGAAGCTTTCTTT
TRBJ1-2 15 TRBV2 - CASSPRGETPYGYTF TGTGCCAGCAGTCCTCGGGGGGAAACCCCTTATGGCTACACCTTC